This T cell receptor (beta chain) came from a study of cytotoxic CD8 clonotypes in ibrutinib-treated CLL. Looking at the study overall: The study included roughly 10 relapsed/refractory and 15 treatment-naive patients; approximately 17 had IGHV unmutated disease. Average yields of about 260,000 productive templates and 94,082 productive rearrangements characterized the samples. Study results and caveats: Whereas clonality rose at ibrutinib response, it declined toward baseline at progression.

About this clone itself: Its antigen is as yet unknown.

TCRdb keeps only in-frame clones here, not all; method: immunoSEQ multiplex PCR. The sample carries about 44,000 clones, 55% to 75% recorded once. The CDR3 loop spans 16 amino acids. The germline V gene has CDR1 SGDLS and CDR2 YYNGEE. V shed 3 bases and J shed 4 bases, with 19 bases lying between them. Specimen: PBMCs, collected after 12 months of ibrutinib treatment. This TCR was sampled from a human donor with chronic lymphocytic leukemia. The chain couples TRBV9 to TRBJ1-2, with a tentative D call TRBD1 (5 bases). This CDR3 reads CASSANPTATIYGYTF. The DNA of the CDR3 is TGTGCCAGCAGCGCCAACCCGACAGCTACTATCTATGGCTACACCTTC.